Listed below are T cell receptor beta chains from one sample, sequenced in a study of CD4 T cell repertoires in COVID-19. TCRdb's copy holds only in-frame clones and misses some; the assay was immunoSEQ multiplex PCR. The repertoire holds fewer than 30,000 clones, with about 93% as singletons. The sample in question was circulating follicular helper CD4+ T cells (cTfh) from blood, obtained before the COVID-19 pandemic. Source of these receptors: a human donor who had COVID-19. Each CDR3 is given with its conserved first and last residue. The D gene is left open where the match is weak. Clone size is given for some rows only: seen once, a few or many times, or a class if the clone is expanded.

CDR3 length,V gene,clone size,D gene,J gene,CDR3 DNA,CDR3 protein
18,TRBV5-6,few,-,TRBJ2-6,TGTGCCAGCAGCTGGGGGCCAGAGCTGGGGCCTGGGGCCAACGTCCTGACTTTC,CASSWGPELGPGANVLTF
14,TRBV7-9,once,TRBD1,TRBJ1-2,TGTGCCAGCAGCTCGTCCACAGGGGGCGGCGGCTACACCTTC,CASSSSTGGGGYTF
15,TRBV6-1,-,TRBD1,TRBJ2-2,TGTGCCAGCGAGGACAGGATGGCTCGCACCGGGGAGCTGTTTTTT,CASEDRMARTGELFF
15,TRBV7-3,-,-,TRBJ1-1,TGTGCCAGCAGCTCCTCCGGGACTAACTTCGATGAAGCTTTCTTT,CASSSSGTNFDEAFF
14,TRBV6-1,-,TRBD1,TRBJ2-4,TGTGCCAGCAGTGAAGACAGGGGCGGCAGGATTCAGTACTTC,CASSEDRGGRIQYF
14,TRBV30,-,-,TRBJ1-5,TGTGCCTGGAGTGCTTACACCCGCAATCAGCCCCAGCATTTT,CAWSAYTRNQPQHF
15,TRBV5-6,-,-,TRBJ2-6,TGTGCCAGCAGTCGTGACAGCTCTGGGGCCAACGTCCTGACTTTC,CASSRDSSGANVLTF
15,TRBV5-8,-,-,TRBJ1-5,TGTGCCAGCAGCTTGGTTTCGGGGAGCAATCAGCCCCAGCATTTT,CASSLVSGSNQPQHF
13,TRBV7-2,-,TRBD1,TRBJ1-2,TGTGCCAGCAGATCACAGGGGGTGGGAGGCTACACCTTC,CASRSQGVGGYTF
13,TRBV7-8,-,TRBD1,TRBJ2-7,TGTGCCAGCAGCTGGGGACAGTCCTACGAGCAGTACTTC,CASSWGQSYEQYF
14,TRBV6-6,once,-,TRBJ2-7,TGTGCCAGCACCCAAGAGGCGAGCTCCTACGAGCAGTACTTC,CASTQEASSYEQYF
12,TRBV6-1,-,-,TRBJ1-5,TGTGCCAGCAGTAGGGAGGTCCTGCCCCAGCATTTT,CASSREVLPQHF
13,TRBV6-6,-,-,TRBJ2-7,TGTGCCAGCAACCTAGTTCGCCAGAACGAGCAGTACTTC,CASNLVRQNEQYF
15,TRBV6-4,-,TRBD2,TRBJ2-4,TGTGCCAGCAGAACTAGCGGGGGGGCCAAAAACATTCAGTACTTC,CASRTSGGAKNIQYF
14,TRBV11-3,-,TRBD1,TRBJ2-2,TGTGCCAGCAGCCGGGGACAGGAATCCGGGGAGCTGTTTTTT,CASSRGQESGELFF
16,TRBV4-2,-,TRBD1,TRBJ1-4,TGTGCCAGCAGCCAAGGAGGAGGGACAGAGAATGAAAAACTGTTTTTT,CASSQGGGTENEKLFF
15,TRBV19,-,-,TRBJ2-7,TGTGCCAGTAGTCTGGCCGGAGGACAGACTTACGAGCAGTACTTC,CASSLAGGQTYEQYF
15,TRBV10-3,-,TRBD1,TRBJ2-2,TGTGCCATCAGAGAGGACAGGGGTAACACCGGGGAGCTGTTTTTT,CAIREDRGNTGELFF
15,TRBV5-5,-,-,TRBJ1-3,TGTGCCAGCAGCTTAACGACAGCCTCTGGAAACACCATATATTTT,CASSLTTASGNTIYF
14,TRBV19,-,TRBD1,TRBJ2-2,TGTGCCACGAAGACAGGGGCTCCCCGCGGGGAGCTGTTTTTT,CATKTGAPRGELFF
13,TRBV6-1,-,-,TRBJ1-6,TGTGCCAGCAGACCCCGGGGAAATTCACCCCTCCACTTT,CASRPRGNSPLHF
17,TRBV7-5,-,-,TRBJ2-7,TGTGCCAGAAGACCCGGGGGTCCGCGGGAGAGCTCCTACGAGCAGTACTTC,CARRPGGPRESSYEQYF
14,TRBV11-2,-,TRBD2,TRBJ2-1,TGTGCCAGCAGCTTAGATGGCGGGGGAAATGAGCAGTTCTTC,CASSLDGGGNEQFF
14,TRBV2,-,-,TRBJ2-2,TGTGCCAGCACGGACAGAACTAACACCGGGGAGCTGTTTTTT,CASTDRTNTGELFF
16,TRBV15,-,TRBD1,TRBJ1-3,TGTGCCACCAGGGACCGGGACAGAAACTCTGGAAACACCATATATTTT,CATRDRDRNSGNTIYF
14,TRBV10-3,-,-,TRBJ2-5,TGTGCCATCAGTGAGCCCCGACGGGAGGAGACCCAGTACTTC,CAISEPRREETQYF
12,TRBV10-2,once,-,TRBJ2-5,TGCGCCAGCTCGAACAGGGAAGAGACCCAGTACTTC,CASSNREETQYF
15,TRBV7-2,few,-,TRBJ2-3,TGTGCCAGCAGCCCGGACTACGGGTCCTTAGATACGCAGTATTTT,CASSPDYGSLDTQYF
15,TRBV7-3,-,-,TRBJ1-6,TGTGCCAGCAGCTTAAGTCCAGCGGGTAGTTCACCCCTCCACTTT,CASSLSPAGSSPLHF
14,TRBV10-2,-,-,TRBJ1-1,TGCGCCAGCAGTGGACAGTTCTTGAACACTGAAGCTTTCTTT,CASSGQFLNTEAFF
13,TRBV30,-,-,TRBJ1-3,TGTGCCTCTTTCCAAGCTTCTGGAAACACCATATATTTT,CASFQASGNTIYF
13,TRBV2,-,TRBD1,TRBJ1-4,TGTGCCAGCAGCAGGGGGTTCGGTGAAAAACTGTTTTTT,CASSRGFGEKLFF
16,TRBV19,-,-,TRBJ2-2,TGTGCCAGTAGTGCTCGCGGGACCCCACAAACCGGGGAGCTGTTTTTT,CASSARGTPQTGELFF
15,TRBV9,-,TRBD1,TRBJ1-2,TGTGCCAGCAGCCCTACAGGGGGCGGACAGGGAGGCTACACCTTC,CASSPTGGGQGGYTF
16,TRBV28,-,TRBD2,TRBJ2-1,TGTGCCAGCAGGCGAGGGACTAGCGGGCCGTACAATGAGCAGTTCTTC,CASRRGTSGPYNEQFF
17,TRBV9,-,TRBD2,TRBJ2-3,TGTGCCAGCAGCAGGACTAGCGGGAGTGCGGGGACAGATACGCAGTATTTT,CASSRTSGSAGTDTQYF
16,TRBV5-1,-,-,TRBJ2-5,TGCGCCAGCAGCTTCAGTGTACCAGGGGCCCAAGAGACCCAGTACTTC,CASSFSVPGAQETQYF
12,TRBV6-5,-,-,TRBJ1-1,TGTGCCAGCAGTTACTCCCGTTCTGAAGCTTTCTTT,CASSYSRSEAFF
13,TRBV2,-,TRBD1,TRBJ2-7,TGTGCCAGCAGTTGGGACAGGCCCTACGAGCAGTACTTC,CASSWDRPYEQYF
19,TRBV10-3,-,TRBD1,TRBJ2-5,TGTGCCATCAGGGGCACCGGGACAGGGGGCGGGCGTGGCCAAGAGACCCAGTACTTC,CAIRGTGTGGGRGQETQYF
15,TRBV14,-,-,TRBJ2-1,TGTGCCAGCAGCCAGGGAGCCTCACCTTACAATGAGCAGTTCTTC,CASSQGASPYNEQFF
15,TRBV11-1,-,-,TRBJ2-7,TGTGCCAGCAGCTTGGGAGGGGGAATTGGTTACGAGCAGTACTTC,CASSLGGGIGYEQYF
14,TRBV5-1,-,TRBD1,TRBJ2-1,TGCGCCAGCAGCCCGGGACAGCTTTACAATGAGCAGTTCTTC,CASSPGQLYNEQFF
14,TRBV11-1,once,-,TRBJ1-1,TGTGCCAGCCACCCCGGAGCGATGAACACTGAAGCTTTCTTT,CASHPGAMNTEAFF
21,TRBV9,-,TRBD1,TRBJ1-3,TGTGCCAGCAGCGGGGATTCCGGGACAGGGGGTATTAAGAGCTCTGGAAACACCATATATTTT,CASSGDSGTGGIKSSGNTIYF
17,TRBV28,-,TRBD1,TRBJ1-1,TGTGCCAGCAGTAAGACAGGGACTGGGTGGATGAACACTGAAGCTTTCTTT,CASSKTGTGWMNTEAFF
14,TRBV5-1,-,-,TRBJ2-3,TGCGCCAGCAGAGGGGGGGCAAGCACAGATACGCAGTATTTT,CASRGGASTDTQYF
11,TRBV19,-,-,TRBJ2-1,TGTGCCAGTAGTATACGGGGTGAGCAGTTCTTC,CASSIRGEQFF